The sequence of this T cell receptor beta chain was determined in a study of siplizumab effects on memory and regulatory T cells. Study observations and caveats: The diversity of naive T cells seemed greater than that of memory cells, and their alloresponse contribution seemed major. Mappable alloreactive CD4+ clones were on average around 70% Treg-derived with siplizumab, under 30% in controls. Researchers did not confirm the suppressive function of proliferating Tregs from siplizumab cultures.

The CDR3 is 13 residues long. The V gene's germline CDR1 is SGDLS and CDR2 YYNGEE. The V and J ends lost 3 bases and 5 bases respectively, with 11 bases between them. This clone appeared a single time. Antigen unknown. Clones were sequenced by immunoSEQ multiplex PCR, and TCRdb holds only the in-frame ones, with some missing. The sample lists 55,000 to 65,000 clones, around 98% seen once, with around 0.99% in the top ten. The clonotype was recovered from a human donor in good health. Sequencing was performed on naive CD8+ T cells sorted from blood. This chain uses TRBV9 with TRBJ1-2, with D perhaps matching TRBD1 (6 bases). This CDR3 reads CASSADRRYGYTF. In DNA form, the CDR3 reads TGTGCCAGCAGCGCGGACAGAAGATATGGCTACACCTTC.